A selection of T cell receptor beta chains follows, all from one sample in a study of cytomegalovirus exposure and HLA in healthy donors. Using immunoSEQ multiplex PCR, the repertoire was profiled, and TCRdb retains in-frame clones only, with some absent. Among about 230,000 clones listed, 85% were seen once. The specimen sequenced was PBMCs. Every receptor here comes from a human donor in good health. The CDR3 runs from the conserved cysteine through the conserved F or W. The order of the fields is D gene, clone size, J gene, V gene, CDR3 protein, CDR3 DNA. A D gene is named only where the DNA matches it firmly. Only some rows state a clone size, as once, few, many or a class for expanded clones.

>TRBD1|.|TRBJ1-2|TRBV7-8
CASSPGGTGHNYGYTF
TGTGCCAGCAGCCCGGGAGGGACAGGGCACAACTATGGCTACACCTTC
>.|.|TRBJ2-7|TRBV23-1
CASTEPNRGRKAYEQYF
TGCGCCAGCACCGAACCTAACCGGGGGAGAAAGGCCTACGAGCAGTACTTC
>TRBD1|.|TRBJ1-2|TRBV29-1
CSVQTGGKTYGYTF
TGCAGCGTGCAAACAGGGGGTAAAACGTATGGCTACACCTTC
>TRBD2|.|TRBJ2-1|TRBV10-3
CAITPGLAGEQFF
TGTGCCATCACCCCGGGACTAGCGGGTGAGCAGTTCTTC
>.|few|TRBJ2-1|TRBV10-3
CAIRVGTGAYNEQFF
TGTGCCATCAGAGTAGGAACCGGGGCCTACAATGAGCAGTTCTTC
>TRBD2|few|TRBJ2-1|TRBV18
CASFSGRARNEQFF
TGTGCCAGCTTTAGCGGGAGGGCTCGTAATGAGCAGTTCTTC
>TRBD2|.|TRBJ2-1|TRBV5-4
CASSYGTSGSYNEQFF
TGTGCCAGCAGCTATGGGACTAGCGGGAGCTACAATGAGCAGTTCTTC
>TRBD2|.|TRBJ2-1|TRBV5-8
CASSLISGRATYEQFF
TGTGCCAGCAGCCTTATCAGCGGGAGGGCCACGTATGAGCAGTTCTTC
>TRBD2|.|TRBJ2-5|TRBV14
CASSHRLAGVTQETQYF
TGTGCCAGCAGCCACCGTTTAGCGGGAGTCACCCAAGAGACCCAGTACTTC
>TRBD1|once|TRBJ2-7|TRBV5-4
CASSLSLDRAIEQYF
TGTGCCAGCAGCCTATCACTGGACAGGGCGATCGAGCAGTACTTC
>.|.|TRBJ2-4|TRBV18
CASSRTQTTAKNIQYF
TGTGCCAGCTCACGGACTCAGACAACAGCCAAAAACATTCAGTACTTC
>TRBD2|once|TRBJ2-1|TRBV4-3
CASSQETSGSLGPYNEQFF
TGCGCCAGCAGCCAAGAGACTAGCGGGAGTTTGGGGCCCTACAATGAGCAGTTCTTC
>TRBD2|.|TRBJ2-2|TRBV28
CASSLSPSGIWTGELFF
TGTGCCAGCAGTTTAAGTCCTAGCGGGATTTGGACCGGGGAGCTGTTTTTT
>.|.|TRBJ1-1|TRBV28
CASSSQGLSMNTEAFF
TGTGCCAGCAGTTCTCAGGGGCTCTCGATGAACACTGAAGCTTTCTTT
>.|.|TRBJ1-1|TRBV19
CASSIDRRTANTEAFF
TGTGCCAGTAGTATAGACCGCCGGACAGCAAACACTGAAGCTTTCTTT
>.|few|TRBJ2-5|TRBV6-1
CASSGLVYQETQYF
TGTGCCAGCAGTGGACTAGTCTACCAAGAGACCCAGTACTTC
>TRBD2|.|TRBJ2-7|TRBV19
CASSLEIGLAGALYEQYF
TGTGCCAGTAGTTTGGAGATAGGACTAGCGGGAGCCCTATACGAGCAGTACTTC
>.|.|TRBJ2-7|TRBV11-2
CASSARTANYEQYF
TGTGCCAGCAGCGCCAGGACAGCTAACTACGAGCAGTACTTC
>.|.|TRBJ2-3|TRBV6-5
CASSYSGVRTDTQYF
TGTGCCAGCAGTTACTCGGGAGTACGGACAGATACGCAGTATTTT
>TRBD1|.|TRBJ2-5|TRBV15
CATSRVGTGTQETQYF
TGTGCCACCAGCAGAGTTGGGACAGGGACCCAAGAGACCCAGTACTTC
>TRBD1|.|TRBJ2-7|TRBV28
CASSSATGNSYEQYF
TGTGCCAGCAGTTCCGCGACAGGGAATTCCTACGAGCAGTACTTC
>TRBD2|.|TRBJ2-1|TRBV25-1
CASRKAGAYNEQFF
TGTGCCAGCAGAAAGGCGGGAGCTTACAATGAGCAGTTCTTC
>.|.|TRBJ2-2|TRBV7-8
CASSLAERTVTGELFF
TGTGCCAGCAGCTTAGCGGAGAGGACAGTCACCGGGGAGCTGTTTTTT
>TRBD1|.|TRBJ2-1|TRBV7-3
CASSRNPGQGAGEQFF
TGTGCCAGCAGCCGCAATCCGGGACAGGGGGCAGGTGAGCAGTTCTTC
>.|.|TRBJ2-4|TRBV6-6
CASTSLPPNEYF
TGTGCCAGCACAAGTCTCCCTCCTAACGAGTACTTC
>.|.|TRBJ2-3|TRBV4-1
CASSQGRADNTQYF
TGCGCCAGCAGCCAAGGAAGAGCAGACAATACGCAGTATTTT
>.|.|TRBJ2-3|TRBV7-6
CASSLGLAATDTQYF
TGTGCCAGCAGCTTAGGGCTAGCTGCTACAGATACGCAGTATTTT
>TRBD1|.|TRBJ1-1|TRBV19
CASSAQGARGTEAFF
TGTGCCAGTAGTGCCCAGGGGGCGCGAGGCACTGAAGCTTTCTTT
>.|.|TRBJ2-2|TRBV9
CASSAGTDLTGELFF
TGTGCCAGCAGCGCCGGGACTGATCTGACCGGGGAGCTGTTTTTT
>TRBD2|.|TRBJ2-1|TRBV7-6
CASSSSTSGRRNEQFF
TGTGCCAGCAGCTCCTCGACTAGCGGGAGACGGAATGAGCAGTTCTTC
>.|.|TRBJ1-3|TRBV7-6
CASSRSGHLLSSGNTIYF
TGTGCCAGCAGTCGGTCGGGACACCTTTTAAGCTCTGGAAACACCATATATTTT
>TRBD1|.|TRBJ2-3|TRBV27
CASRSLGRGRPDTQYF
TGTGCCAGCAGGAGCCTAGGAAGGGGGCGGCCAGATACGCAGTATTTT
>TRBD1|.|TRBJ2-1|TRBV19
CASSGDRVSYNEQFF
TGTGCCAGTAGCGGCGACAGGGTCTCCTACAATGAGCAGTTCTTC
>.|.|TRBJ2-7|TRBV10-3
CAISLSGRGGSYEQYF
TGTGCCATCAGCCTCTCAGGGCGGGGTGGCTCCTACGAGCAGTACTTC
>.|few|TRBJ1-1|TRBV18
CASSLGGNTEAFF
TGTGCCAGCTCTTTGGGGGGGAACACTGAAGCTTTCTTT
>.|.|TRBJ1-1|TRBV18
CASSPRLGADTEAFF
TGTGCCAGCTCACCACGGTTGGGTGCGGACACTGAAGCTTTCTTT
>.|.|TRBJ1-4|TRBV27
CATSRLGQSNEKLFF
TGTGCCACCTCGAGATTAGGACAGTCTAATGAAAAACTGTTTTTT
>TRBD2|.|TRBJ2-2|TRBV10-3
CAISGRLTGELFF
TGTGCCATTAGCGGGAGGTTGACCGGGGAGCTGTTTTTT
>TRBD2|once|TRBJ2-7|TRBV18
CASSPSRGGKAYEQYF
TGTGCCAGCTCACCATCTCGCGGGGGTAAAGCCTACGAGCAGTACTTC
>TRBD1|.|TRBJ2-3|TRBV5-1
CASSPPGQGGADTQYF
TGCGCCAGCAGCCCACCGGGACAGGGTGGTGCAGATACGCAGTATTTT
>.|.|TRBJ2-5|TRBV9
CASSGASETQYF
TGTGCCAGCAGCGGGGCCTCAGAGACCCAGTACTTC
>TRBD1|.|TRBJ1-1|TRBV10-3
CAISGQGVDVEAFF
TGTGCCATCAGTGGACAGGGGGTAGATGTTGAAGCTTTCTTT